This T cell receptor (beta chain) was recorded in a study of T-cell reconstitution after alpha-beta-depleted transplantation in children. A few counts support this clonotype. The TCRbeta library was prepared with unique molecular identifiers. One entry per CDR3 protein results from TCRdb running MiXCR on the PCR reads. The sample shows about 500,000 distinct CDR3 sequences, approximately 29% of them seen only once. This CDR3 comprises 15 residues. Per germline, CDR1 SGHRS and CDR2 YFSETQ. Losses at the gene ends were 4 bases for V and 8 bases for J; bases not matched to a gene: 5. The starting material was PBMCs from the stem cell graft donor, obtained from the stem cell graft. This sequence originates from a human donor who donated a stem cell graft to a child with aplastic anemia. The V and J genes are TRBV5-1 and TRBJ2-1; 14 nucleotides line up with TRBD2. The CDR3 nucleotides are TGCGCCAGCAGCCTCCGACTAGCGGGAGGGGATGAGCAGTTCTTC. Encoded protein: CASSLRLAGGDEQFF.